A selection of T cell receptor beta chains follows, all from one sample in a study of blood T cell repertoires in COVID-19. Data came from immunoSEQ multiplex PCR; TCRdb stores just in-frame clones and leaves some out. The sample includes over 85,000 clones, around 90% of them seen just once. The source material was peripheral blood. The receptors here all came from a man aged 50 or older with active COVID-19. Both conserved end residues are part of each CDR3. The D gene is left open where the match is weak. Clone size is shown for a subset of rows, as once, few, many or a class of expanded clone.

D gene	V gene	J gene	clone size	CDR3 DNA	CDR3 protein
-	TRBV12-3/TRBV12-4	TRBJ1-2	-	TGTGCCAGCAGTTTATCGCCATGGCCTGGCTACACCTTC	CASSLSPWPGYTF
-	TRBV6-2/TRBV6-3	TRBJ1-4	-	TGTGCCAGCAGTATCAGTACGGGGAGCAAACTGTTTTTT	CASSISTGSKLFF
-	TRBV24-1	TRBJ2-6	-	TGTGCCACCAGTTCGGGGTTAACGGACTCTGGGGCCAACGTCCTGACTTTC	CATSSGLTDSGANVLTF
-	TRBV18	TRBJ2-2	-	TGTGCCAGCTCACCACCAGCCCGGGGCGGGGAGCTGTTTTTT	CASSPPARGGELFF
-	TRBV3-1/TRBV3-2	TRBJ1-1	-	TGTGCCAGCAGCCAAGATAGCGGGGCGGGTGAAGCTTTCTTT	CASSQDSGAGEAFF
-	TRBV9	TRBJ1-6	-	TGTGCCAGCAGCGTCGGGGGGCCTACCTTGGGCTTTAATTCACCCCTCCACTTT	CASSVGGPTLGFNSPLHF
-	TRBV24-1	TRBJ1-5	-	TGTGCCACCAGTGGGCAGGGCGCAAGTCAGCCCCAGCATTTT	CATSGQGASQPQHF
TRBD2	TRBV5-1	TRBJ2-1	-	TGCGCCAGCAGCGGGGGAGCGGGGGGTAACAATGAGCAGTTCTTC	CASSGGAGGNNEQFF
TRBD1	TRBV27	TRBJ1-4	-	TGTGCCAGCAGACCGACAGGGGGTAATGAAAAACTGTTTTTT	CASRPTGGNEKLFF
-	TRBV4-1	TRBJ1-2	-	TGCGCCAGCAGCCAAGAGCAGGGATCAAATGGCTACACCTTC	CASSQEQGSNGYTF
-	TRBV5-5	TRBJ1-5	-	TGTGCCAGCACCCCAGACTTCGGGCAGCCCCAGCATTTT	CASTPDFGQPQHF
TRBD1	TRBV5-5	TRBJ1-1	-	TGTGCCAGCAGCGCTGGGACAGGGGAGAACACTGAAGCTTTCTTT	CASSAGTGENTEAFF
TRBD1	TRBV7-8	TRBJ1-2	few	TGTGCCAGCAGCCGAGGGGACAGACAGACCTATGGCTACACCTTC	CASSRGDRQTYGYTF
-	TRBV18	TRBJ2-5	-	TGTGCCAGCTCACCCGGGGTGTTCGAGACCCAGTACTTC	CASSPGVFETQYF
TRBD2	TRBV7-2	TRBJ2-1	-	TGTGCCAGCAGCTTAGCGGGTAGCGGGGGGGCCAATGAGCAGTTCTTC	CASSLAGSGGANEQFF
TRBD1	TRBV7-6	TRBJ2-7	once	TGTGCCAGCAGCATAGACAGGGGTCCCTCCTACGAGCAGTACTTC	CASSIDRGPSYEQYF
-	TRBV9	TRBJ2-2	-	TGTGCCAGCAGCCCCAACGATCGGGGGGAGCTGTTTTTT	CASSPNDRGELFF
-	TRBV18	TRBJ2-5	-	TGTGCCAGCTCACCACCGGGCCTGAGAATCGAGACCCAGTACTTC	CASSPPGLRIETQYF
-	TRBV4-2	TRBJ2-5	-	TGTGCCAGCAGCCAAGATCATACTACCTTGGAGACCCAGTACTTC	CASSQDHTTLETQYF
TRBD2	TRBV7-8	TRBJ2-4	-	TGTGCCAGCAGCCCGGGACTAGCGGGGGGTTCGGACAAAAACATTCAGTACTTC	CASSPGLAGGSDKNIQYF
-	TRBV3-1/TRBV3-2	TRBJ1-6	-	TGTGCCAGCAGCCAAGTGGGGCAGGGTAATTCACCCCTCCACTTT	CASSQVGQGNSPLHF
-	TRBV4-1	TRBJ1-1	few	TGCGCCAGCAGCGAACCCTATTCCAACACTGAAGCTTTCTTT	CASSEPYSNTEAFF
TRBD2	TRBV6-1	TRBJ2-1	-	TGTGCCAGCAGTGAAGACCCGGGACTAGCAAATGAGCAGTTCTTC	CASSEDPGLANEQFF
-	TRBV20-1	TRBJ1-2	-	TGCAGTGCTAGTTCAGGGAACGGCTACACCTTC	CSASSGNGYTF
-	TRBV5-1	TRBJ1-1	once	TGCGCCAGCAGCTTAGGTCCAGGGGAAGGGACTGAAGCTTTCTTT	CASSLGPGEGTEAFF
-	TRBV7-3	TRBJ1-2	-	TGTGCCAGCAGCCCCGGAGGGGGGGACGGCTACACCTTC	CASSPGGGDGYTF
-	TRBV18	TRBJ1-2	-	TGTGCCAGCTCACCCCTGAACTATGGCTACACCTTC	CASSPLNYGYTF
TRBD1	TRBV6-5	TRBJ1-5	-	TGTGCCAGCAGCCGACAGGGAGGCTACTCGCCCCAGCATTTT	CASSRQGGYSPQHF
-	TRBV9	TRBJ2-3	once	TGTGCCAGCAGCGTAGACGCAGGGGCCCGCCGAGTCCACACAGATACGCAGTATTTT	CASSVDAGARRVHTDTQYF
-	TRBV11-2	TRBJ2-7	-	TGTGCCAGCAGCCAGGGACTCCTCTTCTACGAGCAGTACTTC	CASSQGLLFYEQYF
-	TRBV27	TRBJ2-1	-	TGTGCCAGCAGTTTTGCGGGCACCGCCTACAATGAGCAGTTCTTC	CASSFAGTAYNEQFF
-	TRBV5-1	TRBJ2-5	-	TGCGCCAGCAGCCCGTTCGGGGAGACCCAGTACTTC	CASSPFGETQYF
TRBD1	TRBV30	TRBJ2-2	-	TGTGCCTGGGACAGGGTAACCGGGGAGCTGTTTTTT	CAWDRVTGELFF
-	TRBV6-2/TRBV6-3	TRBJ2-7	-	TGTGCCAGCAGCCTTGGACTCGATAGTTACCGCTACGAGCAGTACTTC	CASSLGLDSYRYEQYF
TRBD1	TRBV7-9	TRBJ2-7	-	TGTGCCAGCAGCCCCCCGAGGGACAGGGGATCCTACGAGCAGTACTTC	CASSPPRDRGSYEQYF